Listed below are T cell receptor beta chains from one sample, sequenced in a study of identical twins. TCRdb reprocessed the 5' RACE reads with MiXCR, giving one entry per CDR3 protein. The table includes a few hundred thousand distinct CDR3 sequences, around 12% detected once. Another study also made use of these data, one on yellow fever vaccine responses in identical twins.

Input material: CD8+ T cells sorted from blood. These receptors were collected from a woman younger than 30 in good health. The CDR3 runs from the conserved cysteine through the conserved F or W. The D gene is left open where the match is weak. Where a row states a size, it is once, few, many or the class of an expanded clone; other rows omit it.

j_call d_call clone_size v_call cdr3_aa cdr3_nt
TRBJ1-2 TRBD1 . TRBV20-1 CSARREGGNYGYTF TGCAGTGCTAGACGGGAAGGGGGCAACTATGGCTACACCTTC
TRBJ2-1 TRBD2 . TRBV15 CATSGLAVTISYNEQFF TGTGCCACCAGCGGGCTAGCGGTTACTATTTCCTACAATGAGCAGTTCTTC
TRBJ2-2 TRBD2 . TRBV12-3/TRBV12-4 CASSLSPAGVLGNTGELFF TGTGCCAGCAGTTTATCGCCTGCGGGAGTGTTGGGGAACACCGGGGAGCTGTTTTTT
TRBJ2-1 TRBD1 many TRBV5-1 CASSLTLQGSHNEQFF TGCGCCAGCAGCCTTACACTACAGGGGTCCCACAATGAGCAGTTCTTC
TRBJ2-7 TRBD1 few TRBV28 CATGQGAYEQYF TGTGCCACAGGACAGGGGGCTTACGAGCAGTACTTC
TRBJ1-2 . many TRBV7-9 CASSLGQIIGYTF TGTGCCAGCAGCTTAGGGCAGATCATAGGCTACACCTTC
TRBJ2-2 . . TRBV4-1 CASSQDSGHGELFF TGCGCCAGCAGCCAAGATTCAGGGCACGGGGAGCTGTTTTTT
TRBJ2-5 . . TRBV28 CASSPGPWETQYF TGTGCCAGCAGTCCGGGCCCATGGGAGACCCAGTACTTC
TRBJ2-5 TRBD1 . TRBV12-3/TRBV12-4 CASRHRGEETQYF TGTGCCAGCAGACACAGGGGGGAAGAGACCCAGTACTTC
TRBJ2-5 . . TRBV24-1 CATSDEKETQYF TGTGCCACCAGTGATGAAAAAGAGACCCAGTACTTC
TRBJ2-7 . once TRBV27 CASSLDRGGYEQYF TGTGCCAGCAGTTTAGACAGGGGAGGGTACGAGCAGTACTTC
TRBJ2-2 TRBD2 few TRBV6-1 CASSPGGSGELFF TGTGCCAGCAGCCCCGGGGGGTCCGGGGAGCTGTTTTTT
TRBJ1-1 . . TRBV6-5 CASSTEREKAFF TGTGCCAGCAGCACAGAAAGGGAGAAAGCTTTCTTT
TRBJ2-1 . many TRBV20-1 CSAWPAWDDFYNEQFF TGCAGTGCGTGGCCTGCCTGGGATGACTTTTATAATGAGCAGTTCTTC
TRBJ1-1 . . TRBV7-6 CASSLTTQAEAFF TGTGCCAGCAGCTTAACTACTCAGGCTGAAGCTTTCTTT
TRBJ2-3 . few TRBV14 CASSQEVLAVTDTQYF TGTGCCAGCAGCCAAGAAGTTCTAGCAGTCACAGATACGCAGTATTTT
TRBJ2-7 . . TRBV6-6 CATIGPRRAEQYF TGTGCCACCATCGGGCCCCGCCGAGCCGAGCAGTACTTC
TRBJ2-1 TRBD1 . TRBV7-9 CASRHRDRGSYNEQFF TGTGCCAGCAGACACCGGGACAGGGGCTCCTACAATGAGCAGTTCTTC
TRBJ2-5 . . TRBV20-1 CSAGQTQYF TGCAGTGCGGGACAGACCCAGTACTTC
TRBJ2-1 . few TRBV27 CASSTGTEQFF TGTGCCAGCAGCACCGGGACGGAGCAGTTCTTC
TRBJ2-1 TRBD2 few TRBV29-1 CSVELAGLYGQFF TGCAGCGTTGAACTAGCGGGACTCTATGGGCAGTTCTTC
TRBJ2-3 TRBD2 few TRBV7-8 CASSLRRGGELTDTQYF TGTGCCAGCAGCTTACGACGGGGGGGGGAGCTGACAGATACGCAGTATTTT
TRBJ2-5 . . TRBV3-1 CASSQDPVRPQETQYF TGTGCCAGCAGCCAAGATCCGGTCAGACCTCAAGAGACCCAGTACTTC
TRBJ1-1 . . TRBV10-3 CAIRDTANTEAFF TGTGCCATCAGGGACACAGCGAACACTGAAGCTTTCTTT
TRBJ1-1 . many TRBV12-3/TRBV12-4 CASTGLDTEAFF TGTGCCAGCACAGGGTTAGACACTGAAGCTTTCTTT
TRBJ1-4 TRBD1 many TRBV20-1 CSARAGTAHEKLFF TGCAGTGCTAGAGCCGGGACAGCACATGAAAAACTGTTTTTT
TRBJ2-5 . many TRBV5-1 CASTGNDLGETQYF TGCGCCAGCACCGGGAACGACCTGGGGGAGACCCAGTACTTC
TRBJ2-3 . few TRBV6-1 CASEEGAGVDTQYF TGTGCCAGCGAGGAGGGGGCAGGGGTAGATACGCAGTATTTT
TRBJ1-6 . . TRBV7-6 CASSLNDPNSPLHF TGTGCCAGCAGCTTAAACGATCCTAATTCACCCCTCCACTTT
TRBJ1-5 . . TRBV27 CASSPSSNGQPQHF TGTGCCAGCAGCCCTTCGTCTAATGGTCAGCCCCAGCATTTT
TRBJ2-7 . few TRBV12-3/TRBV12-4 CASSLGVRAYEQYF TGTGCCAGCAGTTTAGGGGTCAGGGCCTACGAGCAGTACTTC
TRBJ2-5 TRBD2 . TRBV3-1 CASSLLREGETQYF TGTGCCAGCAGCCTCCTGCGGGAGGGAGAGACCCAGTACTTC
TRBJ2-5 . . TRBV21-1 CASSKNIDPRGETQYF TGTGCCAGCAGCAAAAATATCGACCCCAGGGGAGAGACCCAGTACTTC
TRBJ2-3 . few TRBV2 CASSGLVVTDTQYF TGTGCCAGCAGTGGACTGGTGGTGACAGATACGCAGTATTTT
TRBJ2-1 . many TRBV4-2 CASSHRAGSYNEQFF TGTGCCAGCAGCCATCGAGCGGGCAGCTACAATGAGCAGTTCTTC
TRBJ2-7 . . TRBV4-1 CASSQDLGGLAISYEQYF TGCGCCAGCAGCCAAGATCTAGGGGGGCTAGCGATCTCCTACGAGCAGTACTTC
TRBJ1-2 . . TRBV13 CASSLEAALSVSYTF TGTGCCAGCAGCTTAGAAGCGGCCCTATCTGTGAGCTACACCTTC
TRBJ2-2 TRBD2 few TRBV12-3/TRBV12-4 CASSPGLAGDFGELFF TGTGCCAGCAGTCCAGGACTAGCGGGAGACTTCGGGGAGCTGTTTTTT
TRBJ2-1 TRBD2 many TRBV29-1 CSVEGLAGDEQFF TGCAGCGTTGAGGGACTAGCGGGAGATGAGCAGTTCTTC
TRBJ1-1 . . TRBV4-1 CASSQGIPGMNTEAFF TGCGCCAGCAGCCAAGGAATTCCGGGGATGAACACTGAAGCTTTCTTT
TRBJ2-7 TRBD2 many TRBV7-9 CASSGRTSGFYEQYF TGTGCCAGCAGCGGCCGGACTAGCGGGTTCTACGAGCAGTACTTC
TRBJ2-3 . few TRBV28 CASSGSSDTQYF TGTGCCAGCAGTGGTAGTTCAGATACGCAGTATTTT
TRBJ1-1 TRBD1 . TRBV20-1 CSAPFGGQGTFF TGCAGTGCCCCTTTTGGGGGACAGGGGACTTTCTTT
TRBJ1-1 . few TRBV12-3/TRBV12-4 CASSLVDSQAFF TGTGCCAGCAGTTTAGTGGACAGTCAAGCTTTCTTT
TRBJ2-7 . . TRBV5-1 CASSPNPGLSYEQYF TGCGCCAGCAGTCCCAATCCGGGACTGTCCTACGAGCAGTACTTC
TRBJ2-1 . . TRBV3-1 CASSREGVYNEQFF TGTGCCAGCAGCAGGGAAGGAGTTTACAATGAGCAGTTCTTC
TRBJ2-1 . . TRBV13 CASSLEGDGVREQFF TGTGCCAGCAGCTTAGAGGGTGACGGGGTTAGGGAGCAGTTCTTC
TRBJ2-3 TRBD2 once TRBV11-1 CASTWGLAGGLGTDTQYF TGTGCCAGCACCTGGGGACTAGCGGGGGGGCTCGGCACAGATACGCAGTATTTT
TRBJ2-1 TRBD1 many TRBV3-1 CASSPQDRANEQFF TGTGCCAGCAGCCCACAGGACAGGGCTAATGAGCAGTTCTTC
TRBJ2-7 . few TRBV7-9 CASSFRTGEESYEQYF TGTGCCAGCAGCTTCCGAACAGGGGAGGAGAGCTACGAGCAGTACTTC
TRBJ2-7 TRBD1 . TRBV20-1 CSARGQPQEQYF TGCAGTGCAAGGGGACAGCCCCAGGAGCAGTACTTC
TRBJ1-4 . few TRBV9 CASSPQGFGEKLFF TGTGCCAGCAGCCCCCAGGGCTTCGGTGAAAAACTGTTTTTT
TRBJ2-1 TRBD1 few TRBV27 CASSPGGTGSVDEQFF TGTGCCAGCAGCCCTGGCGGGACAGGGAGCGTAGATGAGCAGTTCTTC